This is a list of T cell receptor beta chains from one sample in a study of glioma-infiltrating T cells after dendritic cell vaccination. The assay was immunoSEQ multiplex PCR, and TCRdb's table has in-frame clones only and misses some. The repertoire holds tens of thousands of clones, with just over 85% as singletons. The sequences come from blood, collected before dendritic cell vaccination. Receptor source: a human donor with glioblastoma. CDR3s include the opening cysteine and the closing phenylalanine or tryptophan. A D gene is named only where the DNA matches it firmly. Rows give clone size only sometimes, using once, few, many, or a class for an expanded clone.

>TRBV21-1|TRBJ1-5|few|.
CASSKSGAPGQPQHF
TGTGCCAGCAGCAAATCAGGGGCGCCTGGTCAGCCCCAGCATTTT
>TRBV5-6|TRBJ2-7|.|.
CASSPGTGSYEQYF
TGTGCCAGCAGCCCCGGGACTGGTTCCTACGAGCAGTACTTC
>TRBV5-6|TRBJ2-3|.|.
CASSFQGMGTDTQYF
TGTGCCAGCAGCTTTCAGGGGATGGGCACAGATACGCAGTATTTT
>TRBV6-5|TRBJ1-1|.|.
CASSYSDRINTEAFF
TGTGCCAGCAGTTACTCAGACAGGATAAACACTGAAGCTTTCTTT
>TRBV5-6|TRBJ2-5|.|.
CASSFVQGQETQYF
TGTGCCAGCAGCTTCGTACAGGGACAAGAGACCCAGTACTTC
>TRBV6-1|TRBJ1-1|.|TRBD1
CASRSHDRGNTEAFF
TGTGCCAGCAGGTCACATGACAGGGGGAACACTGAAGCTTTCTTT
>TRBV5-1|TRBJ1-1|.|.
CASKSTVSNAEAFF
TGCGCCAGCAAATCGACAGTCTCGAATGCTGAAGCTTTCTTT
>TRBV5-1|TRBJ2-7|.|.
CASSLDVTGTYEQYF
TGCGCCAGCAGCTTGGATGTGACGGGGACCTACGAGCAGTACTTC
>TRBV10-3|TRBJ1-5|.|.
CAISEQGSNQPQHF
TGTGCCATCAGTGAGCAGGGTAGCAATCAGCCCCAGCATTTT
>TRBV7-9|TRBJ1-1|few|.
CASSHRWGGNTEAFF
TGTGCCAGCAGCCACCGATGGGGAGGGAACACTGAAGCTTTCTTT
>TRBV15|TRBJ2-7|.|.
CATSRGGTSSYEQYF
TGTGCCACCAGCAGAGGGGGGACATCCTCCTACGAGCAGTACTTC
>TRBV7-3|TRBJ1-2|.|.
CASSLSAGAGGYTF
TGTGCCAGCAGCTTATCCGCAGGGGCTGGTGGCTACACCTTC
>TRBV19|TRBJ2-2|.|TRBD2
CVQPPTSGRAPGELFF
TGTGTCCAACCCCCTACTAGCGGGAGGGCCCCCGGGGAGCTGTTTTTT
>TRBV21-1|TRBJ1-3|.|.
CASSKGARRGGNTIYF
TGTGCCAGCAGCAAAGGGGCCCGCAGGGGTGGAAACACCATATATTTT
>TRBV6-5|TRBJ2-7|once|TRBD2
CASSYSTSGYEQYF
TGTGCCAGCAGTTACTCGACTAGCGGTTACGAGCAGTACTTC
>TRBV28|TRBJ2-3|.|TRBD1
CASSSPHATGGTDTQYF
TGTGCCAGCAGTTCCCCCCACGCGACAGGGGGCACAGATACGCAGTATTTT
>TRBV5-1|TRBJ2-5|.|TRBD2
CASSLAASGGGETQYF
TGCGCCAGCAGCTTGGCCGCTAGCGGGGGCGGGGAGACCCAGTACTTC
>TRBV19|TRBJ1-5|.|.
CASSVDSSNQPQHF
TGTGCCAGTAGTGTCGACAGTAGCAATCAGCCCCAGCATTTT
>TRBV28|TRBJ1-5|.|.
CASSWTYSNQPQHF
TGTGCCAGCAGTTGGACATATAGCAATCAGCCCCAGCATTTT
>TRBV30|TRBJ2-7|.|.
CAWEQDAYEQYF
TGTGCCTGGGAACAGGACGCCTACGAGCAGTACTTC
>TRBV4-1|TRBJ1-2|.|.
CASSQETGNLGYGYTF
TGCGCCAGCAGCCAGGAAACAGGGAATCTCGGCTATGGCTACACCTTC
>TRBV5-1|TRBJ2-3|once|.
CASTNTDTQYF
TGCGCCAGCACCAACACAGATACGCAGTATTTT
>TRBV4-3|TRBJ2-7|.|TRBD1
CASSHTGTGHSYEQYF
TGCGCCAGCAGCCACACCGGGACAGGGCACTCCTACGAGCAGTACTTC
>TRBV5-6|TRBJ1-2|.|TRBD1
CASSLISRGDGYTF
TGTGCCAGCAGCTTGATCTCCAGGGGGGATGGCTACACCTTC
>TRBV30|TRBJ2-2|.|.
CAWLHDGTPPGELFF
TGTGCCTGGTTACACGACGGGACTCCCCCCGGGGAGCTGTTTTTT
>TRBV27|TRBJ2-5|.|TRBD2
CASSLSGRAEETQYF
TGTGCCAGCAGTTTATCCGGGAGGGCCGAAGAGACCCAGTACTTC
>TRBV6-6|TRBJ2-2|.|.
CASSYPAGHDTGELFF
TGTGCCAGCAGTTACCCGGCAGGCCACGACACCGGGGAGCTGTTTTTT
>TRBV7-2|TRBJ2-7|.|TRBD1
CASSRGTGKSAEQYF
TGTGCCAGCAGCCGCGGGACAGGGAAATCTGCCGAGCAGTACTTC
>TRBV5-1|TRBJ2-7|.|TRBD1
CASSAPGGGYEQYF
TGCGCCAGCAGCGCCCCAGGGGGCGGTTACGAGCAGTACTTC
>TRBV27|TRBJ2-2|.|.
CASSPTPGSRGELFF
TGTGCCAGCAGCCCCACCCCAGGGTCCAGGGGGGAGCTGTTTTTT
>TRBV7-3|TRBJ1-5|.|.
CASSLIHTGLNQPQHF
TGTGCCAGCAGCTTAATCCACACAGGCCTGAATCAGCCCCAGCATTTT
>TRBV5-8|TRBJ2-2|few|.
CASTSWGRTTGELFF
TGTGCCAGCACCTCCTGGGGGCGAACCACCGGGGAGCTGTTTTTT
>TRBV4-2|TRBJ2-7|.|.
CASSQDSSETDEQYF
TGTGCCAGCAGCCAAGATTCTAGTGAGACCGACGAGCAGTACTTC
>TRBV27|TRBJ1-3|.|.
CASSLSTGVGNTIYF
TGTGCCAGCAGTTTATCGACCGGGGTCGGAAACACCATATATTTT
>TRBV9|TRBJ2-4|.|TRBD2
CASSVEGSGSNIQYF
TGTGCCAGCAGCGTAGAGGGTAGCGGGAGTAACATTCAGTACTTC
>TRBV9|TRBJ2-3|.|.
CASSPGDSSHADTQYF
TGTGCCAGCAGCCCCGGGGACTCATCCCACGCAGATACGCAGTATTTT
>TRBV18|TRBJ2-4|.|.
CASSHPGLAKNIQYF
TGTGCCAGCTCACACCCAGGGTTAGCCAAAAACATTCAGTACTTC
>TRBV27|TRBJ1-3|.|.
CASSLYARGWGEGNTIYF
TGTGCCAGCAGTTTATATGCCCGGGGATGGGGAGAAGGAAACACCATATATTTT
>TRBV7-9|TRBJ2-1|.|.
CASSLNVRGNNEQFF
TGTGCCAGCAGCTTAAATGTCCGAGGTAACAATGAGCAGTTCTTC
>TRBV6-5|TRBJ2-7|once|.
CASSYSIAAGTEEQYF
TGTGCCAGCAGTTACTCGATAGCGGCAGGGACAGAGGAGCAGTACTTC
>TRBV19|TRBJ2-1|.|TRBD2
CASSSSISGRKYNEQFF
TGTGCCAGTAGTTCCTCGATTAGCGGGAGGAAGTACAATGAGCAGTTCTTC
>TRBV9|TRBJ1-3|few|TRBD1
CASSPGQQGSGNTIYF
TGTGCCAGCAGCCCGGGACAGCAAGGCTCTGGAAACACCATATATTTT
>TRBV5-1|TRBJ2-2|.|TRBD2
CASSLVALAGFTNTGELFF
TGCGCCAGCAGCTTGGTGGCCCTAGCGGGGTTCACGAACACCGGGGAGCTGTTTTTT
>TRBV6-1|TRBJ2-5|.|.
CASSDWWALGTSQETQYF
TGTGCCAGCAGTGATTGGTGGGCCCTGGGGACTTCTCAAGAGACCCAGTACTTC
>TRBV9|TRBJ1-2|.|TRBD1
CASSVAGGQGTSRPTSYTF
TGTGCCAGCAGCGTAGCTGGGGGACAGGGGACCTCCCGGCCGACGAGCTACACCTTC
>TRBV7-9|TRBJ1-2|.|.
CASSLASSDYGYTF
TGTGCCAGCAGCTTAGCTTCCTCCGACTATGGCTACACCTTC
>TRBV2|TRBJ1-2|.|.
CASSEGLQVAFGYTF
TGTGCCAGCAGTGAGGGCCTACAGGTAGCTTTTGGCTACACCTTC
>TRBV29-1|TRBJ2-6|.|.
CSVEDLGGNSGANVLTF
TGCAGCGTTGAAGATCTTGGGGGCAACTCTGGGGCCAACGTCCTGACTTTC
>TRBV29-1|TRBJ2-3|.|TRBD2
CSVPQRGSTDTQYF
TGCAGCGTTCCCCAGCGGGGGAGCACAGATACGCAGTATTTT
>TRBV27|TRBJ2-1|.|.
CASSTGGKTDNEQFF
TGTGCCAGCAGCACTGGGGGGAAAACCGACAATGAGCAGTTCTTC
>TRBV11-2|TRBJ2-7|.|.
CASSPEQGNEQYF
TGTGCCAGCAGCCCAGAACAGGGAAACGAGCAGTACTTC
>TRBV6-1|TRBJ1-1|.|TRBD1
CASSARDRGEHNEAFF
TGTGCCAGCAGTGCCCGGGACAGGGGGGAACATAATGAAGCTTTCTTT
>TRBV29-1|TRBJ2-2|.|.
CSVEKSTGELFF
TGCAGCGTTGAAAAGAGCACCGGGGAGCTGTTTTTT
>TRBV15|TRBJ2-3|.|TRBD1
CATSSTGGRTDTQYF
TGTGCCACCAGCTCGACAGGGGGCCGCACAGATACGCAGTATTTT
>TRBV19|TRBJ2-7|.|TRBD1
CASSNRGFYEQYF
TGTGCCAGTAGTAACAGGGGATTCTACGAGCAGTACTTC
>TRBV9|TRBJ1-4|.|.
CASSVVGAGEKLFF
TGTGCCAGCAGCGTAGTTGGGGCAGGGGAAAAACTGTTTTTT
>TRBV5-1|TRBJ2-7|.|TRBD1
CASSLEGQPYEQYF
TGCGCCAGCAGCTTGGAGGGACAGCCCTACGAGCAGTACTTC